Listed below are T cell receptor beta chains from one sample, sequenced in a study of immune evolution from preneoplasia to lung adenocarcinoma. Clones were read by immunoSEQ multiplex PCR, and TCRdb kept only the in-frame ones, dropping some. The table has some 41,000 clones, roughly 80% seen once. What was sequenced was FFPE invasive lung adenocarcinoma tissue. The receptors derive from a person between 55 and 69 years old with lung adenocarcinoma. CDR3s include the opening cysteine and the closing phenylalanine or tryptophan.

v_gene	j_gene	CDR3aa
TRBV14	TRBJ1-4	CASSQSVGIYTADFNEKLFF
TRBV7-8	TRBJ2-2	CASSPSQSGLAVNTGELFF
TRBV2	TRBJ2-3	CASSGEDTQYF
TRBV30	TRBJ1-5	CAWSDRSNQPQHF
TRBV28	TRBJ2-1	CASSDGRVYLSYNEQFF
TRBV29-1	TRBJ2-7	CSVEIGSHRAYEQYF
TRBV18	TRBJ1-3	CASSREAGNTIYF
TRBV2	TRBJ2-1	CASSEHSGRAGSYNEQFF
TRBV5-1	TRBJ2-5	CASSLGLATFSETQYF
TRBV27	TRBJ2-6	CASSLKGASSGANVLTF
TRBV30	TRBJ1-1	CAWGLRDRVRNTEAFF
TRBV5-1	TRBJ1-2	CASSLFTSGYGYTF
TRBV6-1	TRBJ2-1	CASSVGTSGNNEQFF
TRBV7-2	TRBJ2-5	CASSLRGGPERLETQYF
TRBV21-1	TRBJ2-5	CASSKAGDRGFGETQYF
TRBV15	TRBJ1-5	CATSRTGGGQPQHF
TRBV28	TRBJ2-5	CASRLLNGQRAQYF
TRBV27	TRBJ2-7	CASSSARAGGPAEQYF
TRBV9	TRBJ2-2	CASSVELIAGGRELFF
TRBV30	TRBJ2-5	CALGRSETQYF
TRBV9	TRBJ1-2	CASNVTVRDSGYTF
TRBV12-5	TRBJ1-4	CASGNGRLLNEKLFF
TRBV5-1	TRBJ2-7	CASSPSSRIHEQYF
TRBV19	TRBJ2-3	CATLGGDADTQYF
TRBV6-4	TRBJ2-1	CASSDGTSGPNEQFF
TRBV6-5	TRBJ2-2	CASRGPNTGELFF
TRBV2	TRBJ2-1	CASSSGTSEYNEQFF
TRBV9	TRBJ1-1	CASSPQGNTEAFF
TRBV15	TRBJ2-3	CATSRDFYSSDTQYF
TRBV7-3	TRBJ1-1	CASSLSQNTEAFF
TRBV10-2	TRBJ1-3	CASRGYGNTIYF
TRBV18	TRBJ1-4	CASSSTNEKLFF
TRBV27	TRBJ2-1	CASSQRTSGSNEQFF
TRBV4-1	TRBJ2-3	CASSQGVNTQYF
TRBV28	TRBJ2-7	CASRSPGSGSYEQYF
TRBV10-2	TRBJ2-2	CASIAGINTGELFF
TRBV27	TRBJ1-4	CASSLRGLVNEKLFF
TRBV4-1	TRBJ1-1	CASNQTGVKPEAFF
TRBV6-5	TRBJ2-3	CASRRGRLTDTQYF
TRBV6-6	TRBJ2-2	CASSYSPGSTGELFF
TRBV5-1	TRBJ2-1	CASSLGSGGGREQFF
TRBV28	TRBJ2-2	CASSLSGGHTGELFF
TRBV7-9	TRBJ2-3	CASSLGKGVATDTQYF
TRBV7-3	TRBJ1-1	CASSLHKNTEAFF
TRBV4-2	TRBJ2-5	CASSQEGSGRTPGTQYF
TRBV5-1	TRBJ2-4	CASSVRQNADIQYF
TRBV27	TRBJ1-1	CASREGNTEAFF
TRBV7-3	TRBJ1-1	CASSPTGGETEAFF
TRBV30	TRBJ2-2	CALIRDRVSGTGELFF
TRBV28	TRBJ1-1	CASSLLRTEAFF
TRBV27	TRBJ2-3	CASSLTGGVSYTQYF
TRBV29-1	TRBJ2-1	CSPGGTSWGYNEQFF
TRBV10-3	TRBJ2-5	CATARGGPRQETQYF
TRBV5-4	TRBJ2-7	CASSLDSTGAGEQYF
TRBV7-9	TRBJ1-3	CAIRRDSSGNTIYF